This T cell receptor (beta chain) stems from a study of early T cells in non-severe SARS-CoV-2 infection. Findings and caveats of the study: In VDJdb matching, anti-spike CD8 responses were favored while private and CD4 specificities went missing.

The TCR library protocol attached unique molecular identifiers to the individual cDNA molecules. In TCRdb, the 5' RACE reads were re-called with MiXCR into one record per CDR3 protein. The sample holds fewer than 25,000 distinct CDR3 sequences, approximately 4.8% seen once. On this clonotype: Its target is not known.

The germline V gene encodes CDR1 DFQATT and CDR2 SNEGSKA (reference sequence). This CDR3 spans 13 amino acids. Trimming left V 0 bases short and J 2 bases short, with 8 bases between. The chain links TRBV20-1 to TRBJ2-7, with D uncertain. The sample comprised whole blood. This sequence originates from an adult who was a healthcare worker with PCR-confirmed SARS-CoV-2 infection or an uninfected control (not recorded which). The CDR3 protein is CSARDLQTYEQYF. CDR3 bases: TGCAGTGCTAGAGATCTACAAACCTACGAGCAGTACTTC.